The 31 T cell receptor beta chains listed next were all sequenced from one sample in a study of T cells in localized non-small cell lung cancer. Produced via immunoSEQ multiplex PCR; TCRdb's table is partial and in-frame only. The sample has around 1,700 clones, around 20% seen once. The sample was normal lung tissue next to the tumor, taken before any cancer treatment. Every receptor here comes from a man aged 35-69 years with stage III lung adenocarcinoma.

This clone showed up just a few times. The V call is TRBV15, the J call TRBJ2-2; no firm D call. The CDR3 has 14 amino acids. Germline values: CDR1 LNHNV, CDR2 YYDKDF (reference sequence). V was shortened by 11 bases and J by 2 bases, with 15 bases between the two germline ends. DNA of the CDR3: TGTGCCTCTAAGGCGGCCAGAAACACCGGGGAGCTGTTTTTT. It specifies CASKAARNTGELFF.

The J gene is TRBJ2-1, the V gene TRBV18; the D gene could be TRBD1 or TRBD2 (5 bases each). Germline V gene lookup returns CDR1 KGHSH and CDR2 LQKENI. Trimming shortened V by 1 base and J by 3 bases, and 13 bases separated the two germline ends. The length of the CDR3 is 16 residues. The CDR3 sequence is CASSPLSGGSYNEQFF. In DNA, the CDR3 is TGTGCCAGCTCACCACTGTCTGGGGGAAGCTACAATGAGCAGTTCTTC.

This clone is classed as large. The rearrangement joins TRBV11-3 to TRBJ2-1; D is ambiguous. Deletions cut 2 bases from V and 0 bases from J, with 8 bases between. CDR1 is SGHNT and CDR2 is YENEEA in the germline V gene. The CDR3 is made up of 15 amino acids. The CDR3 spells CASSLPDHSYNEQFF. CDR3 nucleotide sequence: TGTGCCAGCAGCTTACCCGACCACTCCTACAATGAGCAGTTCTTC.

In its sample, this clone was seen a few times. The CDR3 reads CASSGWKGGVENNEQFF. CDR3 coding DNA: TGTGCCAGCAGCGGGTGGAAAGGGGGCGTTGAGAACAATGAGCAGTTCTTC. The rearrangement uses TRBV9 and TRBJ2-1; 7 positions agree with TRBD1. The germline V gene has CDR1 SGDLS and CDR2 YYNGEE. The length of the CDR3 is 17 residues. V gave up 3 bases and J gave up 5 bases; unmatched junction bases: 14.

V is TRBV27 and J is TRBJ2-7; the D call may be TRBD1 or TRBD2 (5 bases each). The CDR3 loop spans 15 amino acids. Germline-derived CDR1 and CDR2 are MNHEY and SMNVEV (reference sequence). The germline V and J ends were trimmed by 0 bases and 2 bases, with 11 bases remaining between them. The CDR3 DNA sequence: TGTGCCAGCAGTTTATCCGGGGCGGCCACCTACGAGCAGTACTTC. Translation gives CASSLSGAATYEQYF.

In its sample, this clone was seen a few times. This chain connects TRBV9 to TRBJ2-3; D call uncertain. Between the trimmed V and J ends, which lost 5 bases and 6 bases, there was a span of 13 bases. There are 13 residues in the CDR3. CDR1 is SGDLS, CDR2 YYNGEE, per germline. The CDR3 loop is CASSLSPYDTQYF. Written as DNA, the CDR3 is TGTGCCAGCAGTCTCAGTCCGTACGATACGCAGTATTTT.

The chain links TRBV5-1 to TRBJ1-1; D remains unclear. V lost 0 bases to trimming and J lost 6 bases, with 18 bases between them. CDR3 length: 16 residues. CDR1 and CDR2 from the germline V gene are SGHRS and YFSETQ. The CDR3 here is CASSLEPGRNVPEAFF. Written as DNA, the CDR3 is TGCGCCAGCAGCTTGGAACCTGGCAGGAACGTTCCTGAAGCTTTCTTT.

Only a few counts were recorded for this clone. V is TRBV6-8 and J is TRBJ1-6; D may be TRBD1 (5 bases). The CDR3 is 15 residues long. Germline V gene sequence: CDR1 MNHGY, CDR2 SAAAGT. The V gene lost 11 bases and the J gene lost 5 bases, with 19 bases spanning the gap. Written as DNA, the CDR3 is TGTGCCTCTGGCGGGGGAGGTCCCGATAATTCACCCCTCCACTTT. Translation gives CASGGGGPDNSPLHF.

This chain links TRBV29-1 with TRBJ1-2; a weak D match, TRBD1 (5 bases). CDR1 and CDR2 from the germline V gene are SQVTM and ANQGSEA. V lost 3 bases, J lost 7 bases, and 15 bases lay in between. CDR3 length equals 13 residues. The CDR3 sequence is CSVDPDGAGGYTF. The CDR3 coding sequence is TGCAGCGTTGACCCGGACGGGGCAGGTGGCTACACCTTC.

V gene TRBV19 combines with J gene TRBJ2-7; the D gene is possibly TRBD2 (5 bases). V was cut by 9 bases and J by 0 bases, with 21 bases left in between. Germline V gives CDR1 LNHDA, CDR2 SQIVND (reference sequence). The CDR3 length is 16 residues. The CDR3, as DNA: TGTGCCAGCGCCCAGGCGGGCGGAGTAATCTCCTACGAGCAGTACTTC. Encoded protein: CASAQAGGVISYEQYF.

This sequence joins TRBV29-1 and TRBJ1-4, with 8 nucleotides matching TRBD1. CDR3 length equals 19 residues. The V gene end was trimmed by 7 bases and the J gene end by 0 bases; junction bases not matched to a gene: 19. Germline V gene data show CDR1 as SQVTM and CDR2 as ANQGSEA. In nucleotides, the CDR3 is TGCAGCGCTACCGAGGGACAGGCGGTGGGACTAGCAACTAATGAAAAACTGTTTTTT. The encoded protein is CSATEGQAVGLATNEKLFF. The entire variable domain, with the rest obtained from reference TRBV29-1 and TRBJ1-4, is as follows: SAVISQKPSRDICQRGTSLTIQCQVDSQVTMMFWYRQQPGQSLTLIATANQGSEATYESGFVIDKFPISRPNLTFSTLTVSNMSPEDSSIYLCSATEGQAVGLATNEKLFFGSGTQLSVL.

The CDR3 here is CASSLAGGGTIYF. In nucleotides, the CDR3 is TGTGCCAGCAGCTTAGCGGGCGGGGGCACCATATATTTT. The rearrangement links TRBV7-2 to TRBJ1-3; D is perhaps TRBD1 (5 bases). The germline CDR1 and CDR2 sequences are SGHTA and FQGNSA. This CDR3 comprises 13 residues. Between the trimmed V and J ends, which lost 0 bases and 9 bases, there was a span of 9 bases.

This clone came up a few times. The V gene is TRBV11-3, the J gene TRBJ1-2, with a tentative D call TRBD1 (5 bases). Trimming cost V 1 base and J 1 base, with 10 bases left between them. There are 15 residues in the CDR3. Per germline, CDR1 SGHNT and CDR2 YENEEA. The CDR3 sequence is CASSLGAGSNYGYTF. The DNA of the CDR3 is TGTGCCAGCAGCTTAGGGGCAGGGAGTAACTATGGCTACACCTTC.

The V and J genes are TRBV11-3 and TRBJ2-1; D possibly corresponds to TRBD2 (6 bases). Germline values: CDR1 SGHNT, CDR2 YENEEA. The CDR3 runs 15 residues. The V gene lost 5 bases and the J gene lost 1 base, with 12 bases spanning the gap. The CDR3: CASSPSGLSYNEQFF. CDR3 sequence (DNA): TGTGCCAGCAGCCCGAGCGGGTTGTCCTACAATGAGCAGTTCTTC.

This clone appeared a few times. The V and J genes are TRBV9 and TRBJ1-6; TRBD1 is a possible D gene (5 bases). The V gene's germline CDR1 is SGDLS and CDR2 YYNGEE. V lost 4 bases and J lost 13, with 21 bases in between. This CDR3 is 15 amino acids long. Here the CDR3 DNA reads TGTGCCAGCAGCTTAAGGAGTCAGGGTCTTACGCCCCTCCACTTT. Translating gives CASSLRSQGLTPLHF. The full variable domain, its missing parts supplied by reference TRBV9 and TRBJ1-6, is DSGVTQTPKHLITATGQRVTLRCSPRSGDLSVYWYQQSLDQGLQFLIQYYNGEERAKGNILERFSAQQFPDLHSELNLSSLELGDSALYFCASSLRSQGLTPLHFGNGTRLTVT.

The rearrangement links TRBV19 to TRBJ2-1; D may match TRBD1 or TRBD2 (6 bases each). The CDR3 has 17 residues. Trimming stripped 1 base from V and 6 bases from J, with 19 bases between. Germline lookup yields CDR1 LNHDA and CDR2 SQIVND (reference sequence). The CDR3: CASSIGGGRLVSNEQFF. CDR3 DNA: TGTGCCAGTAGTATAGGTGGGGGGCGATTGGTTTCCAATGAGCAGTTCTTC.

This clone ranks as large (0.1 to 1%). This sequence joins TRBV19 and TRBJ2-2, with 8 nucleotides matching TRBD1. The V gene's germline CDR1 is LNHDA and CDR2 SQIVND (reference sequence). The junction had 14 bases not matched to a gene; V was cut back by 7 bases and J by 7 bases. This CDR3 has 16 residues. In DNA, the CDR3 is TGTGCCAGTATAAACCGGGACAGGTGGGGTTTCGGGGAGCTGTTTTTT. This translates into CASINRDRWGFGELFF.

This chain connects TRBV5-1 to TRBJ2-7; D could derive from TRBD1 or TRBD2 (6 bases each). V lost 4 bases, J lost 6 bases, and 17 bases lay in between. Germline V gives CDR1 SGHRS, CDR2 YFSETQ. The CDR3 totals 14 residues. CDR3 sequence: CASSQGTAGGEQYF. The DNA of the CDR3 is TGCGCCAGCAGCCAGGGGACGGCCGGGGGCGAGCAGTACTTC.

The chain recombines TRBV19 with TRBJ2-5, with 9 bases identical to TRBD1. CDR3 length: 14 residues. Germline V gene lookup returns CDR1 LNHDA and CDR2 SQIVND (reference sequence). After removal of 6 bases from V and 2 bases from J, the junction contained 4 bases not matched to a gene. Written as DNA, the CDR3 is TGTGCCAGTAGGGAACAGGGGGCTCAAGAGACCCAGTACTTC. Translation: CASREQGAQETQYF.

The chain links TRBV15 to TRBJ1-3, with a weak D call TRBD1 (6 bases). The CDR3 is 15 residues long. Trimming took off 5 bases at V and 0 bases at J, with 11 bases between the two ends. Germline CDR1 LNHNV, CDR2 YYDKDF (reference sequence). This chain's CDR3 is CATSLDSNSGNTIYF. Here the CDR3 DNA reads TGTGCCACCAGCCTGGACAGTAACTCTGGAAACACCATATATTTT.

Notes on this clone: This same CDR3 is encoded by further DNA sequences in the sample. The V call is TRBV6-8, the J call TRBJ2-5; 7 nucleotides match TRBD2. The V gene's germline CDR1 is MNHGY and CDR2 SAAAGT. This CDR3 region has 17 residues. V shed 6 bases, J shed 2 bases, and the junction held 15 bases outside the gene matches. CDR3 coding DNA: TGTGCCAGCAGCAGACGGGATGGGGTGGGGGGGCAAGAGACCCAGTACTTC. The encoded protein is CASSRRDGVGGQETQYF.

This clone is deemed medium-sized. The chain joins TRBV11-3 to TRBJ1-5; D gene ambiguous. CDR3 size: 15 residues. The V gene's germline CDR1 is SGHNT and CDR2 YENEEA. Trimming took off 4 bases at V and 1 base at J, with 11 bases between the two ends. The CDR3 here is CASSSYWNSNQPQHF. CDR3 nucleotide sequence: TGTGCCAGCAGCTCATATTGGAACAGCAATCAGCCCCAGCATTTT.

This clone is judged medium-sized. The V gene is TRBV11-3, the J gene TRBJ2-3; 8 nucleotides line up with TRBD1. Germline values: CDR1 SGHNT, CDR2 YENEEA. The CDR3 extends over 14 amino acids. The trim removed 5 bases at V and 6 bases at J, leaving 7 bases unmatched. DNA for the CDR3: TGTGCCAGCAGCAAGGGACAGGCTTGGGATACGCAGTATTTT. This translates into CASSKGQAWDTQYF.

CDR3 residues: CASTPSGGSVDTQYF. The CDR3 coding sequence is TGCGCCAGCACTCCCTCGGGAGGGTCCGTAGATACGCAGTATTTT. This sequence joins TRBV5-1 and TRBJ2-3, with 8 bases lining up with TRBD2. The CDR3 is made up of 15 amino acids. V trimming: 6 bases; J trimming: 5 bases; junction bases outside the gene matches: 11. CDR1 SGHRS and CDR2 YFSETQ come from the germline V gene.

By proportion, this clone is medium-sized. This chain links TRBV11-3 with TRBJ2-6; unclear D gene. The CDR3 sequence is 14 residues long. Trimming took off 1 base at V and 4 bases at J, with 5 bases between the two ends. CDR1 is SGHNT and CDR2 is YENEEA in the germline V gene. CDR3 amino acids: CASSLVSGANVLTF. CDR3 bases: TGTGCCAGCAGCTTAGTATCCGGGGCCAACGTCCTGACTTTC. Combining the CDR3 with reference TRBV11-3 and TRBJ2-6 gives the whole variable domain EAGVVQSPRYKIIEKKQPVAFWCNPISGHNTLYWYLQNLGQGPELLIRYENEEAVDDSQLPKDRFSAERLKGVDSTLKIQPAELGDSAVYLCASSLVSGANVLTFGAGSRLTVL.

This clone was counted a few times. This rearrangement joins TRBV6-8 to TRBJ1-6; D gene uncertain. Germline values: CDR1 MNHGY, CDR2 SAAAGT. The CDR3 is 15 amino acids. Trimming cost V 0 bases and J 9 bases, with 12 bases left between them. CDR3 residues: CASSYSIPLRSPLHF. DNA for the CDR3: TGTGCCAGCAGTTACTCGATCCCGCTACGTTCACCCCTCCACTTT.

In its sample, this clone was seen a few times. The J gene is TRBJ2-2, the V gene TRBV6-8, with TRBD1 matching 9 bases. Germline V gene sequence: CDR1 MNHGY, CDR2 SAAAGT. V dropped 4 bases and J dropped 1; count of bases not matched to a gene: 4. The CDR3 contains 16 residues. CDR3 sequence: CASSSMGQGNTGELFF. The CDR3 bases are TGTGCCAGCAGTTCGATGGGACAGGGGAACACCGGGGAGCTGTTTTTT.

The chain employs TRBV6-8 and TRBJ2-7, with 12 nucleotides matching TRBD2. Germline CDR1 is MNHGY and CDR2 is SAAAGT. This CDR3 contains 18 residues. V was pared by 0 bases and J by 3 bases, with 9 bases of the junction left unmatched. DNA of the CDR3: TGTGCCAGCAGTTACTCGGGTCTAGCGGGGGGGATGGACTACGAGCAGTACTTC. Amino acid sequence: CASSYSGLAGGMDYEQYF.

V and J are TRBV29-1 and TRBJ1-3; D not certain. Between the trimmed V and J ends, which lost 4 bases and 0 bases, there was a span of 13 bases. The germline V gene has CDR1 SQVTM and CDR2 ANQGSEA. The CDR3 length is 15 residues. The CDR3 DNA is TGCAGCGTTGGAAGCCAGGCCAACTCTGGAAACACCATATATTTT. Protein: CSVGSQANSGNTIYF.

This chain links TRBV9 with TRBJ2-5; TRBD2 agrees at 15 bases. CDR3 size: 16 residues. Germline V gene lookup returns CDR1 SGDLS and CDR2 YYNGEE. V gave up 4 bases and J gave up 7 bases; unmatched junction bases: 8. The CDR3 DNA reads TGTGCCAGCAGCACCCAGTCGGGACTAGCGGGGGGGACCCAGTACTTC. This codes for CASSTQSGLAGGTQYF.

By share of the sample, this clone is large (0.1 to 1%). CDR3 bases: TGTGCCAGCAGTTACGGGGGGACTGAAGCTTTCTTT. It codes for CASSYGGTEAFF. The V gene is TRBV6-8, the J gene TRBJ1-1, with D tentatively TRBD1 (5 bases). The V gene's germline CDR1 is MNHGY and CDR2 SAAAGT. The CDR3 contains 12 residues. Trimming took off 2 bases at V and 5 bases at J, with 6 bases between the two ends.